These T cell receptor beta chains were read from a single sample in a study of cytomegalovirus exposure and HLA in healthy donors. Assay used: immunoSEQ multiplex PCR; TCRdb lists only in-frame clones, some missing. Of 100,000 or so clones listed, roughly 85% are singletons. The sequenced sample consisted of PBMCs. Source of these receptors: a man aged 25-45 years in good health and CMV-seronegative. Each CDR3 is given with its conserved first and last residue. The D gene is left open where the match is weak. The size field is filled for only some rows; it gives once, few, many or a size class.

TGTGCCACCAGCAGAGCGGTTTCCGGGTACCGGGTGAATGAGCAGTTCTTC CATSRAVSGYRVNEQFF - TRBJ2-1 17 - TRBV15
TGTGCCAGCAGCTTAGGTGCCAGGTCGGACGAGCAGTACTTC CASSLGARSDEQYF - TRBJ2-7 14 - TRBV13
TGCGCCAGCAGCCAAGCTATCCTCACAGATACGCAGTATTTT CASSQAILTDTQYF - TRBJ2-3 14 - TRBV4-1
TGTGCCAGCAGTCTCAGCGGGGGCCGGGGGACCCAGTACTTC CASSLSGGRGTQYF TRBD2 TRBJ2-5 14 - TRBV6-6
TGTGCCAGCACTCAGGACAGGGGGGCGAACACCGGGGAGCTGTTTTTT CASTQDRGANTGELFF TRBD1 TRBJ2-2 16 - TRBV2
TGTGCCATCAGGACTAGCGAATACAATGAGCAGTTCTTC CAIRTSEYNEQFF TRBD2 TRBJ2-1 13 - TRBV10-3
TGTGCCAGCAGCCAACGGGGGGGCCTCTACGAGCAGTACTTC CASSQRGGLYEQYF TRBD2 TRBJ2-7 14 - TRBV4-2
TGTGCCACGGTAAACAGGGAGATGAACACTGAAGCTTTCTTT CATVNREMNTEAFF - TRBJ1-1 14 - TRBV10-3
TGTGCCTGGAGTGTACTGACTAGCGGGCCACCGGGCGAGCAGTACTTC CAWSVLTSGPPGEQYF TRBD2 TRBJ2-7 16 - TRBV30
TGCGCCAGCAGTCCAAGCCGACTAGCGGAGAAATACAATGAGCAGTTCTTC CASSPSRLAEKYNEQFF TRBD2 TRBJ2-1 17 - TRBV10-2
TGTGCCAGCAGTCGGACTAGCGGACACCTAGTCGAGCAGTACTTC CASSRTSGHLVEQYF TRBD2 TRBJ2-7 15 - TRBV27
TGTGCCAGCAGTTTAGGTTTGAGCTCCTACAATGAGCAGTTCTTC CASSLGLSSYNEQFF - TRBJ2-1 15 - TRBV28
TGTGCCAGCGAAGGGGCTAGCGGGGGGGCGGAGACCCAGTACTTC CASEGASGGAETQYF TRBD2 TRBJ2-5 15 - TRBV7-2
TGTGCCAGCAGTCACAGGGGAGTTAACACTGAAGCTTTCTTT CASSHRGVNTEAFF TRBD1 TRBJ1-1 14 few TRBV6-5
TGTGCCAGCAGCGTAGATTCAGGACAGGGCGGATACACCATATATTTT CASSVDSGQGGYTIYF TRBD1 TRBJ1-3 16 - TRBV9
TGTGCCAGCAGTATGACAGGGGGCTACGAGCAGTACTTC CASSMTGGYEQYF TRBD1 TRBJ2-7 13 - TRBV6-5
TGTGCCAGTAGTCGGGACTTCAAGATAGAGACCCAGTACTTC CASSRDFKIETQYF - TRBJ2-5 14 - TRBV19
TGCAGCGTGCGGTCTAGCGGGGTTTCCCAAGAGACCCAGTACTTC CSVRSSGVSQETQYF TRBD2 TRBJ2-5 15 - TRBV29-1
TGTGCTAGCAGCCGCAGCCGCAACGGGGATGAGCAGTTCTTC CASSRSRNGDEQFF - TRBJ2-1 14 - TRBV7-7
TGCAGCGTTGAAATGGACAGGGGCACTGAAGCTTTCTTT CSVEMDRGTEAFF TRBD1 TRBJ1-1 13 - TRBV29-1
TGTGCCAGCAGCTTAGATCCCGGGACTATCTACGAGCAGTACTTC CASSLDPGTIYEQYF TRBD2 TRBJ2-7 15 - TRBV7-2
TGTGCCAGCAGCTCCAAGCGGGGTACCTACAATGAGCAGTTCTTC CASSSKRGTYNEQFF TRBD2 TRBJ2-1 15 - TRBV11-1
TGTGCCAGCAGTTCGCGGACTAGCGGGGGGGTTGAGCAGTACTTC CASSSRTSGGVEQYF TRBD2 TRBJ2-7 15 - TRBV27
TGTGCCAGCAGCGTAGGGGCGGGAGGGCAGGAGCAGTACTTC CASSVGAGGQEQYF TRBD2 TRBJ2-7 14 - TRBV9
TGCGCCAGCAGCAAGACAGGGAAGGGCAATCAGCCCCAGCATTTT CASSKTGKGNQPQHF TRBD1 TRBJ1-5 15 - TRBV5-1
TGTGCCAGCAGCTCACTTCTTCGGGGGATTAATGAAAAACTGTTTTTT CASSSLLRGINEKLFF - TRBJ1-4 16 - TRBV7-6
TGTGCCAGCTCACCAACAGCCAGGGGCACTGAAGCTTTCTTT CASSPTARGTEAFF - TRBJ1-1 14 - TRBV18
TGCGCCAGCAGCCAAGATAGGAGTAGCAATCAGCCCCAGCATTTT CASSQDRSSNQPQHF - TRBJ1-5 15 - TRBV4-1
TGTGCCAGCAGCTTGGGATCTAGCAGAGAGACCCAGTACTTC CASSLGSSRETQYF - TRBJ2-5 14 once TRBV13
TGCAGCGTGGCACAGGGGCGAGAGACCCAGTACTTC CSVAQGRETQYF TRBD1 TRBJ2-5 12 once TRBV29-1
TGTGCCAGCAGCCCGGGACAGGGGGTTAACAATGAGCAGTTCTTC CASSPGQGVNNEQFF TRBD1 TRBJ2-1 15 - TRBV5-5
TGTGCCAGCAGGGAGAGCTCACTCAACACTGAAGCTTTCTTT CASRESSLNTEAFF - TRBJ1-1 14 - TRBV11-2
TGTGCCAGTAGTACTGACCTAGCGGGAGGTTTCTACGAGCAGTACTTC CASSTDLAGGFYEQYF TRBD2 TRBJ2-7 16 - TRBV19
TGTGCCAGCAGCTTACGGGGACAGACTGGAAACACCATATATTTT CASSLRGQTGNTIYF TRBD1 TRBJ1-3 15 - TRBV7-2
TGTGCCAGCAGCTCAAGTAGCGGGGGCGGCGAGCAGTACTTC CASSSSSGGGEQYF TRBD2 TRBJ2-7 14 - TRBV7-9